The clone carrying this T cell receptor beta chain has more than one count but fewer than ten. What it recognizes is unknown. Cell sorting via CD45RO/CCR7/CD25/CD127/CD95/CD27 was performed to obtain CD4+ naive, central memory, regulatory and stem cell-like memory cells. The data were obtained in a study of beta chain features in type 1 diabetes. Overall study findings and caveats: PCR might favor shorter templates, but any such skew would affect patients and controls equally. Naive, central memory and Treg TCRB repertoires appeared more alike in patients than in healthy donors. People with Type 1 diabetes carried modestly yet significantly shorter TCRB CDR3s in all four CD4+ subsets.

Sequenced material consisted of expressed TCRB transcripts (all of the isolated RNA was reverse transcribed). Profiled with immunoSEQ multiplex PCR; TCRdb holds only in-frame clones, not every one. The sample has approximately 150,000 clones; roughly an eighth are singletons. This CDR3 has 15 residues. The V end was cut by 1 base, the J end by 0 bases, with 6 bases between. Germline loops: CDR1 SGHVS, CDR2 FNYEAQ. Sequenced input: central memory CD4+ T cells from blood. V and J are TRBV7-6 and TRBJ2-2; D gene uncertain. The receptor was isolated from a man between 18 and 35 years old with type 1 diabetes. In DNA, the CDR3 is TGTGCCAGCAGCTTAGGCATAGCGAACACCGGGGAGCTGTTTTTT. This gives the protein CASSLGIANTGELFF. Full variable domain (missing parts from reference TRBV7-6 and TRBJ2-2): GAGVSQSPRYKVTKRGQDVALRCDPISGHVSLYWYRQALGQGPEFLTYFNYEAQQDKSGLPNDRFSAERPEGSISTLTIQRTEQRDSAMYRCASSLGIANTGELFFGEGSRLTVL.